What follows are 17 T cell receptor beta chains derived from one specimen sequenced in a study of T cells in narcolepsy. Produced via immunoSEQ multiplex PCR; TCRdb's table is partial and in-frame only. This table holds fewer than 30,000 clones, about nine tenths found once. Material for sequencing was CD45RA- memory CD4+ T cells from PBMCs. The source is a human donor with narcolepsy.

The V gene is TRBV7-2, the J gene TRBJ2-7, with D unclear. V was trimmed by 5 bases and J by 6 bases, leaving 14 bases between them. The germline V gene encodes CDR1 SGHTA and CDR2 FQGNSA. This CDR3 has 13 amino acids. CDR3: CASSPNREGEQYV. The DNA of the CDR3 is TGTGCCAGCAGCCCTAACCGAGAAGGCGAGCAGTACGTC.

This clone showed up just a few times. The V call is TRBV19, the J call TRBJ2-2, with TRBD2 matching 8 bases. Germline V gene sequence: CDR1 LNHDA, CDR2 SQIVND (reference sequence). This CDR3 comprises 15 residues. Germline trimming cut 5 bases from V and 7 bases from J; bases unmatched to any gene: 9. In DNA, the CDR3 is TGTGCCAGTAGTGCCAACGGGGGGGCTAGCGGGGAGCTGTTTTTT. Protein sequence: CASSANGGASGELFF.

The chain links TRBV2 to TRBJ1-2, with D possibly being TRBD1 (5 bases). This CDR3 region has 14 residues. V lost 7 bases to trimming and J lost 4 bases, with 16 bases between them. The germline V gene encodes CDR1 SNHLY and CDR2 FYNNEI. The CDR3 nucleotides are TGTGCCAGCACCGAATCGGGGGGTATCTATGGCTACACCTTC. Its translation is CASTESGGIYGYTF. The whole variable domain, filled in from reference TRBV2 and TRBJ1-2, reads EPEVTQTPSHQVTQMGQEVILRCVPISNHLYFYWYRQILGQKVEFLVSFYNNEISEKSEIFDDQFSVERPDGSNFTLKIRSTKLEDSAMYFCASTESGGIYGYTFGSGTRLTVV.

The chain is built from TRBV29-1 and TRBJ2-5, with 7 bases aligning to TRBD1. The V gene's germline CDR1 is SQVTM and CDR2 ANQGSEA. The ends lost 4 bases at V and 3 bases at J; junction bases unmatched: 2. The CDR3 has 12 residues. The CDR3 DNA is TGCAGCGTTGGAACAGGGGAAGAGACCCAGTACTTC. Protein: CSVGTGEETQYF.

The CDR3 bases are TGTGCCAGCAGTGAGGGCCGGGAGTACTCACCCCTCCACTTT. Translated, it gives CASSEGREYSPLHF. The chain employs TRBV2 and TRBJ1-6; no clear D gene. Germline V gene sequence: CDR1 SNHLY, CDR2 FYNNEI. The CDR3 totals 14 residues. Trimming took 3 bases from V and 10 from J, leaving 13 bases between them. The variable domain in full, with the rest retrieved from reference TRBV2 and TRBJ1-6, is EPEVTQTPSHQVTQMGQEVILRCVPISNHLYFYWYRQILGQKVEFLVSFYNNEISEKSEIFDDQFSVERPDGSNFTLKIRSTKLEDSAMYFCASSEGREYSPLHFGNGTRLTVT.

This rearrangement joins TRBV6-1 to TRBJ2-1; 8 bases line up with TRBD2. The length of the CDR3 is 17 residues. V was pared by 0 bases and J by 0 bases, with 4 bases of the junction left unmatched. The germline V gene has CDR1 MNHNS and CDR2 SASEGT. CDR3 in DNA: TGTGCCAGCAGTGAAGCGCCAACTAGCGGCTCCTACAATGAGCAGTTCTTC. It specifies CASSEAPTSGSYNEQFF.

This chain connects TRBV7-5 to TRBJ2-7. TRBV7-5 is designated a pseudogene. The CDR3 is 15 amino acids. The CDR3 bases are TGTGTCAGAAGCTTAGTGTATCACCCTCTATACGAGCAGTACGTC. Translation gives CVRSLVYHPLYEQYV.

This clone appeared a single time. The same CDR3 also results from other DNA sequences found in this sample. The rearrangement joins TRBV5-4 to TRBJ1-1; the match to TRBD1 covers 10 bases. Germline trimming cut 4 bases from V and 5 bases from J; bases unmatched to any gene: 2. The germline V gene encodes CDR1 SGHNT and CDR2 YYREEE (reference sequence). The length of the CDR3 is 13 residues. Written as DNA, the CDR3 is TGTGCCAGCAGCCGGACAGGGGGTACTGAAGCTTTCTTT. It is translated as CASSRTGGTEAFF.

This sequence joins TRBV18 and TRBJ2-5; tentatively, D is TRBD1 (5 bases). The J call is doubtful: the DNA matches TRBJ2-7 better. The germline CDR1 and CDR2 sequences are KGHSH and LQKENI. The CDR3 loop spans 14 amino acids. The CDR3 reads CASSPGASTYEQYF. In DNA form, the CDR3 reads TGTGCCAGCTCACCAGGGGCTTCGACGTACGAGCAGTACTTC.

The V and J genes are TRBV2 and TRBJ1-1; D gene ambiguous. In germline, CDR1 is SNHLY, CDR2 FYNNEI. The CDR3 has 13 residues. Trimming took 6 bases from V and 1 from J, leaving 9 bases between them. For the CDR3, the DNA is TGTGCCAGCAGCGCCTCACCGAACACTGAAGCTTTCTTT. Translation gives CASSASPNTEAFF.

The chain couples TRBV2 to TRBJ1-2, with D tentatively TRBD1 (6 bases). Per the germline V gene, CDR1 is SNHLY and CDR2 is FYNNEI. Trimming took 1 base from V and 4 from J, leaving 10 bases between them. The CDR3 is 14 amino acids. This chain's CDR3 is CASSEDRVAYGYTF. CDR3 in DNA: TGTGCCAGCAGTGAAGACAGGGTCGCCTATGGCTACACCTTC.

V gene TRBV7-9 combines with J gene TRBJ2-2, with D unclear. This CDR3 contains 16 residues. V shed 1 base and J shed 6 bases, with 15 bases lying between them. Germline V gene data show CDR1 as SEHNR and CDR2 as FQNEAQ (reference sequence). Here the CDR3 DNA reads TGTGCCAGCAGCTTAGAACGCATTTGGGGATCCGGGGAGCTGTTTTTT. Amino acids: CASSLERIWGSGELFF. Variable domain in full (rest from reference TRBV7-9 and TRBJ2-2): DTGVSQNPRHKITKRGQNVTFRCDPISEHNRLYWYRQTLGQGPEFLTYFQNEAQLEKSRLLSDRFSAERPKGSFSTLEIQRTEQGDSAMYLCASSLERIWGSGELFFGEGSRLTVL.

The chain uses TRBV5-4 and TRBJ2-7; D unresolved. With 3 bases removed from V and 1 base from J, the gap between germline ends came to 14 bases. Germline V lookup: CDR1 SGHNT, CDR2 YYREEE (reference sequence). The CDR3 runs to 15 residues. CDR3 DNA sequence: TGTGCCAGCAGCTCCCAGTTTGGCGGATCCTACGAGCAGTACTTC. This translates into CASSSQFGGSYEQYF. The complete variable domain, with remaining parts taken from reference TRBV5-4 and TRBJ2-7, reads ETGVTQSPTHLIKTRGQQVTLRCSSQSGHNTVSWYQQALGQGPQFIFQYYREEENGRGNFPPRFSGLQFPNYSSELNVNALELDDSALYLCASSSQFGGSYEQYFGPGTRLTVT.

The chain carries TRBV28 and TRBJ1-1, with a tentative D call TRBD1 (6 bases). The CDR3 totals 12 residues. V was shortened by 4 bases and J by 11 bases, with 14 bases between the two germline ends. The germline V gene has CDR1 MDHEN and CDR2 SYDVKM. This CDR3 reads CASSSGDAGAFF. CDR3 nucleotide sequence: TGTGCCAGCAGTTCAGGGGATGCGGGGGCTTTCTTT.

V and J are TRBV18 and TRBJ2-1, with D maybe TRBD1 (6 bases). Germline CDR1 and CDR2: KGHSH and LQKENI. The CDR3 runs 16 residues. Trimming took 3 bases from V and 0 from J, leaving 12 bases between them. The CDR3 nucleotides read TGTGCCAGCTCACCCGGGACACGGAGCTCCTACAATGAGCAGTTCTTC. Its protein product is CASSPGTRSSYNEQFF. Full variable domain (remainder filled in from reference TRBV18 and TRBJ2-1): NAGVMQNPRHLVRRRGQEARLRCSPMKGHSHVYWYRQLPEEGLKFMVYLQKENIIDESGMPKERFSAEFPKEGPSILRIQQVVRGDSAAYFCASSPGTRSSYNEQFFGPGTRLTVL.

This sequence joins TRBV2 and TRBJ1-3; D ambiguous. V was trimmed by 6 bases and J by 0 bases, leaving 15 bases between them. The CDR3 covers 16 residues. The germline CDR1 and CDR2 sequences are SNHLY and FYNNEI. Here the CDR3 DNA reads TGTGCCAGCAGCCCGGGGTATGGCGTCTCTGGAAACACCATATATTTT. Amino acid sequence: CASSPGYGVSGNTIYF.

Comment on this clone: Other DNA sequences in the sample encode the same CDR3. CDR3 bases: TGTGCCAGCAGCCCCCGGGTTGGACAGGGTTATTCGGGGGGCTACACCTTC. Translating it yields CASSPRVGQGYSGGYTF. The V and J genes are TRBV9 and TRBJ1-2, with 8 bases identical to TRBD1. V lost 4 bases to trimming and J lost 8 bases; unmatched junction nucleotides: 19. Germline V gene lookup returns CDR1 SGDLS and CDR2 YYNGEE. The CDR3 runs to 17 residues.